This T cell receptor beta chain was captured by sequencing in a study of T cell responses to AZD1222 COVID-19 vaccine. Losses at the gene ends were 6 bases for V and 3 bases for J; bases not matched to a gene: 9. Germline CDR1 and CDR2: SQVTM and ANQGSEA. The CDR3 runs to 14 residues. Some clones are missing from TCRdb's copy, which holds only in-frame ones; the method was immunoSEQ multiplex PCR. This sample has about 45,000 clones, with over 85% found just once. This rearrangement joins TRBV29-1 to TRBJ2-7, with 9 bases matching TRBD2. The sequence derives from an adult who received the AZD1222 COVID-19 vaccine. Sequenced here: peripheral blood, sampled 28 days after the second AZD1222 dose. CDR3 protein: CSVAFQRGVYEQYF. In DNA form, the CDR3 reads TGCAGCGTCGCCTTTCAGCGGGGGGTCTACGAGCAGTACTTC.